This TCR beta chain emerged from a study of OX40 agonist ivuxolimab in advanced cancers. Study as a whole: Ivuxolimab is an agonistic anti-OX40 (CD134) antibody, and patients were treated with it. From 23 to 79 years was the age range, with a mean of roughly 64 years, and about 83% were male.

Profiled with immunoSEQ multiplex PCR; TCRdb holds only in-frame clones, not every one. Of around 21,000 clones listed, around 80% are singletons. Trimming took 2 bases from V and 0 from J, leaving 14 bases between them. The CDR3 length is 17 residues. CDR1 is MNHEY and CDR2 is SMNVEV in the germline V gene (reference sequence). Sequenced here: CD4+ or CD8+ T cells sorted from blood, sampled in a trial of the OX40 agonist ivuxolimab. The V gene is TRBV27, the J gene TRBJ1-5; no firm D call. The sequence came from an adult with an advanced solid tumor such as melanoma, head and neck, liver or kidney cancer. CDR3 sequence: CASSLGSSVSSNQPQHF. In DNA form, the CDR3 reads TGTGCCAGCAGTTTAGGATCATCCGTTTCTAGCAATCAGCCCCAGCATTTT.